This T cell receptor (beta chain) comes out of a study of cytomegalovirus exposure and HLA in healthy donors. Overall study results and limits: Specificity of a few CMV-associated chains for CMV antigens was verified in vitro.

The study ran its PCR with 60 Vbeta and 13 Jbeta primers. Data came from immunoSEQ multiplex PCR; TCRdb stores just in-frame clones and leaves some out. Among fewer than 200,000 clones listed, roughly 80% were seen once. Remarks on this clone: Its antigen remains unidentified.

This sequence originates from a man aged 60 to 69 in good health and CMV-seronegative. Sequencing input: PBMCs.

The CDR3 region is CASSLSGGPGSDTQYF. Here the CDR3 DNA reads TGTGCCAGCAGTTTATCGGGGGGGCCTGGTTCAGATACGCAGTATTTT. V usage is TRBV27 and J usage is TRBJ2-3; the D gene is possibly TRBD2 (7 bases). The germline gives CDR1 MNHEY, CDR2 SMNVEV (reference sequence). V lost 0 bases to trimming and J lost 4 bases, with 14 bases between them. There are 16 residues in the CDR3.